This TCR beta chain is drawn from a study of CD8+ T cells in alopecia areata. Study-wide background: Tofacitinib dosing lasted 6 to 18 months, which was then followed by 6 months off drug.

From germline, CDR1 is GTSNPN and CDR2 SVGIG (reference sequence). This CDR3 contains 11 residues. The junction had 5 bases not matched to a gene; V was cut back by 6 bases and J by 10 bases. The sample's treatment: oral pan-JAK inhibitor, 5-10 mg twice daily. Following RNA extraction, reverse transcription yielded cDNA that acted as the sequencing template. Sequencing used immunoSEQ multiplex PCR; TCRdb keeps in-frame clones, though not all of them. The profile shows some 160,000 clones, about two thirds of them singletons. The origin of this receptor is a human donor with alopecia areata. The specimen comprised CD4+ T cells sorted from blood, sampled at week 4, from a patient treated with tofacitinib. V gene TRBV30 combines with J gene TRBJ1-2; TRBD1 matches 10 bases. As DNA, the CDR3 is TGTGCCTGTTCCGGGACAGGGGTCTACACCTTC. Translating gives CACSGTGVYTF.